This TCR beta chain was obtained from a study of T cell repertoires in ileal Crohn's disease. TCRdb's copy holds only in-frame clones and misses some; the assay was immunoSEQ multiplex PCR. The data contain about 8,400 clones, 65% to 85% of them singletons. This CDR3 region has 15 residues. Per the germline V gene, CDR1 is KGHSY and CDR2 is FQNENV. The V gene lost 4 bases and the J gene lost 0 bases, with 12 bases spanning the gap. Study-level findings and limits: High-frequency clones were more common in sorted CD8 than CD4 cells.

For this clone: The antigen remains unidentified.

The TCR sequence derives from an adult with Crohn's disease. The J gene is TRBJ1-1, the V gene TRBV16, with no clear D. The source material was ileal tissue. The CDR3 coding sequence is TGTGCCAGCAGCCCGGACGGCATCATGAACACTGAAGCTTTCTTT. Protein: CASSPDGIMNTEAFF.